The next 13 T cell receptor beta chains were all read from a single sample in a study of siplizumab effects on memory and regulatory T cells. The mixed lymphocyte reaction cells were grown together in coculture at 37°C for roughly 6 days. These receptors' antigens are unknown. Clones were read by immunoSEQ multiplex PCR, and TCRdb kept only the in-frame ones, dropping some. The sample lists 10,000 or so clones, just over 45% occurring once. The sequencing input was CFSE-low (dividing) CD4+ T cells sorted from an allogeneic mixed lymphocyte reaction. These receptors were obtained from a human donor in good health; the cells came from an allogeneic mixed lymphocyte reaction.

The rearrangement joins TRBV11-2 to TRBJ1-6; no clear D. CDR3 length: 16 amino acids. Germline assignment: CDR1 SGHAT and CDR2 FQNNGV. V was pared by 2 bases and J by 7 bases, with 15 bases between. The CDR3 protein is CASSLFQDRTNSPLHF. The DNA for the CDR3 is TGTGCCAGCAGCTTATTTCAAGACCGGACCAATTCACCCCTCCACTTT. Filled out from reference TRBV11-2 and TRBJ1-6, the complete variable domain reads EAGVAQSPRYKIIEKRQSVAFWCNPISGHATLYWYQQILGQGPKLLIQFQNNGVVDDSQLPKDRFSAERLKGVDSTLKIQPAKLEDSAVYLCASSLFQDRTNSPLHFGNGTRLTVT.

The CDR3 sequence is CASGPSGIHEQFF. Here the CDR3 DNA reads TGCGCCAGCGGTCCCAGCGGGATCCATGAGCAGTTCTTC. The rearrangement joins TRBV5-1 to TRBJ2-1, with 7 bases aligning to TRBD2. Trimming cost V 7 bases and J 8 bases; bases outside gene matches: 9. The CDR3 consists of 13 residues. Germline V gene data show CDR1 as SGHRS and CDR2 as YFSETQ.

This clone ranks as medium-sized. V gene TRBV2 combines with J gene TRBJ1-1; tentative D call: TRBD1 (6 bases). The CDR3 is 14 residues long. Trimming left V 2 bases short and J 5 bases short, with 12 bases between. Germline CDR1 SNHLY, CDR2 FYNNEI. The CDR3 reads CASSEMGARTEAFF. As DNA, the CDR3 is TGTGCCAGCAGTGAAATGGGGGCGCGAACTGAAGCTTTCTTT.

The CDR3 loop is CASSHGQRNTEAFF. For the CDR3, the DNA is TGTGCCAGCAGCCACGGACAAAGGAACACTGAAGCTTTCTTT. This chain connects TRBV7-9 to TRBJ1-1, with a tentative D call TRBD1 (5 bases). CDR1 SEHNR and CDR2 FQNEAQ come from the germline V gene (reference sequence). This CDR3 contains 14 residues. Trimming took off 5 bases at V and 1 base at J, with 11 bases between the two ends.

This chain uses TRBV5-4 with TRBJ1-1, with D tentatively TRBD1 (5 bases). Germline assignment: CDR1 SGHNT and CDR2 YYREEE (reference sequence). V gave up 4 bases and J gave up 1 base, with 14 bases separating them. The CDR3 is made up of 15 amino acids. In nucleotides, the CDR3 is TGTGCCAGCAGCCGTAAGAAGACAGAGAACACTGAAGCTTTCTTT. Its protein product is CASSRKKTENTEAFF.

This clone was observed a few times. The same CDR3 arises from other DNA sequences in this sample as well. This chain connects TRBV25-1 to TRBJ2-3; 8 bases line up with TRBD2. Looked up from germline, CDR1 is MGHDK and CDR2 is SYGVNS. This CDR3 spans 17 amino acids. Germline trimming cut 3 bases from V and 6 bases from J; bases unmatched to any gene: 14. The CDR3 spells CASSDPSPGLVGDTQYF. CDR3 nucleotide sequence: TGTGCCAGCAGTGACCCCTCACCGGGACTAGTAGGCGATACGCAGTATTTT.

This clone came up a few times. CDR3 sequence (DNA): TGTGCCAGCTCACCAGGAGGCAATGAGCAGTTCTTC. Translation: CASSPGGNEQFF. The V call is TRBV18, the J call TRBJ2-1; TRBD2 is a possible D gene (5 bases). This CDR3 contains 12 residues. Trimming cost V 2 bases and J 6 bases, with 5 bases left between them. Per the germline V gene, CDR1 is KGHSH and CDR2 is LQKENI.

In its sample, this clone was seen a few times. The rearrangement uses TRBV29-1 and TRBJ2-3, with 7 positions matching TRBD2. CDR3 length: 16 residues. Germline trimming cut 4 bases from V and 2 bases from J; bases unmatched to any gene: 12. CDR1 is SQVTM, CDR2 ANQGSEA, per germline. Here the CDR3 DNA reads TGCAGCGTTGGGGGGGGTAGGAGCTGGGCCACAGATACGCAGTATTTT. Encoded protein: CSVGGGRSWATDTQYF.

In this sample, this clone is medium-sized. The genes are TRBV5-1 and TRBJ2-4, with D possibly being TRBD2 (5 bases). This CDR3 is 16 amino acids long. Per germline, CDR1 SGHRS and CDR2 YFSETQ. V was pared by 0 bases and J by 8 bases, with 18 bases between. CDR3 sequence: CASSLEPWGAGDIQYF. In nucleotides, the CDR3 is TGCGCCAGCAGCTTGGAGCCATGGGGAGCCGGGGACATTCAGTACTTC.

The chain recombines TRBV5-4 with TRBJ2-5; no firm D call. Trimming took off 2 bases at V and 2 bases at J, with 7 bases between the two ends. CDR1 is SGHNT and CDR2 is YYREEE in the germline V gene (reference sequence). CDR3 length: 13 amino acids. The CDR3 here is CASSLGQQETQYF. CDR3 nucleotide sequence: TGTGCCAGCAGCTTAGGGCAGCAAGAGACCCAGTACTTC. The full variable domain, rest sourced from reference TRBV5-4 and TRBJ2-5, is ETGVTQSPTHLIKTRGQQVTLRCSSQSGHNTVSWYQQALGQGPQFIFQYYREEENGRGNFPPRFSGLQFPNYSSELNVNALELDDSALYLCASSLGQQETQYFGPGTRLLVL.

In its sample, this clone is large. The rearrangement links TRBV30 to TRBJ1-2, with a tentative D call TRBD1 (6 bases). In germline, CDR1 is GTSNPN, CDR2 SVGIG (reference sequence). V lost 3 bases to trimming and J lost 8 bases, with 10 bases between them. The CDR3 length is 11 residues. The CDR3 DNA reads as TGTGCCTGGAGACAGGGATTGGGCTACACCTTC. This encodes CAWRQGLGYTF.

The CDR3 DNA sequence: TGTGCCAGCAGTGAGTGGAGGATGGTTGAAAAACTGTTTTTT. This encodes CASSEWRMVEKLFF. The chain employs TRBV25-1 and TRBJ1-4, with D hard to call. CDR1 and CDR2 (germline): MGHDK, SYGVNS. Between the trimmed V and J ends, which lost 3 bases and 7 bases, there was a span of 12 bases. The CDR3 contains 14 residues.

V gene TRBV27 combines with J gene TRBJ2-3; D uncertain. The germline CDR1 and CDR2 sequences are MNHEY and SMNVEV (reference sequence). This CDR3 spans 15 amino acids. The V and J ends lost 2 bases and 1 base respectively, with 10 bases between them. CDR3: CASSLGVRGTDTQYF. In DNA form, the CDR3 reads TGTGCCAGCAGTTTAGGGGTCCGGGGCACAGATACGCAGTATTTT.